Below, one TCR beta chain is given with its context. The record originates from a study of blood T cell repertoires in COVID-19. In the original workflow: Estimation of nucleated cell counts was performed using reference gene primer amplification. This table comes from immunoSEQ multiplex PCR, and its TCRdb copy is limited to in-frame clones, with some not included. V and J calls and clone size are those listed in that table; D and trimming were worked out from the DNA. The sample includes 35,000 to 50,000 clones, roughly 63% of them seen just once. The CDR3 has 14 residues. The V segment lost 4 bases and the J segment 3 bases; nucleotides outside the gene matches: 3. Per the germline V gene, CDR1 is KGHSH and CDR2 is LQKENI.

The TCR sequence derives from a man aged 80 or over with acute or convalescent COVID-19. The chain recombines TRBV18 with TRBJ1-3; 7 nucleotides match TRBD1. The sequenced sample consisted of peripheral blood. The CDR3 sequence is CASSRGTDGNTIYF. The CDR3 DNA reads TGTGCCAGCTCACGGGGGACAGATGGAAACACCATATATTTT.